The sequence of this T cell receptor beta chain was determined in a study of shared clonotypes between healthy human individuals. Trimming at V came to 8 bases and at J to 9 bases, leaving 10 bases not matched to a gene. CDR1 and CDR2 from the germline V gene are SQVTM and ANQGSEA. The CDR3 covers 12 residues. Data came from immunoSEQ multiplex PCR; TCRdb stores just in-frame clones and leaves some out. Here the sample spans some 500,000 clones, roughly three quarters being singletons. Material for sequencing was PBMCs. The TCR originated in a woman between 40 and 55 years old in good health. Some clones in this sample may be carry-over from other donors' samples. The chain links TRBV29-1 to TRBJ2-1; TRBD2 agrees at 7 bases. The CDR3 nucleotides are TGCAGCAACAGCGGGAACGGTCCTGAGCAGTTCTTC. Translation: CSNSGNGPEQFF.